This T cell receptor beta chain is drawn from a study of T-cell memory formation after mild COVID-19. Overall study results and limits: Clones from the second wave (peaking day 37) had unconfirmed SARS-CoV-2 specificity.

The germline CDR1 and CDR2 sequences are DFQATT and SNEGSKA (reference sequence). The junction had 9 bases not matched to a gene; V was cut back by 4 bases and J by 4 bases. The CDR3 has 15 residues. TCRdb redid the calling of the 5' RACE reads with MiXCR, one entry per CDR3 protein. The sample carries 400,000 or so distinct CDR3 sequences, 20% recorded once. This clonotype has at least ten counts. Its cognate antigen is unknown. Sequencing used PBMCs or a T cell subset sorted from them (not recorded which). The origin of this receptor is an adult woman who had mild COVID-19 (a few samples of this study predate the infection). Cell type and time point are not known. The V call is TRBV20-1, the J call TRBJ2-1, with TRBD1 matching 8 bases. The CDR3 is CSAIGAQGAYNEQFF. The CDR3 nucleotides read TGCAGTGCTATTGGGGCCCAGGGGGCGTACAATGAGCAGTTCTTC.